Listed here are 6 T cell receptor beta chains from one sample, sequenced in a study of blood T cell repertoires in COVID-19. This table comes from immunoSEQ multiplex PCR, and its TCRdb copy is limited to in-frame clones, with some not included. The data hold about 29,000 clones, with around 89% observed a single time. The sample comprised peripheral blood. These receptors all stem from a human donor in a cohort sampled during active COVID-19.

The rearrangement uses TRBV9 and TRBJ2-3; 12 bases are shared with TRBD2. V trimming: 3 bases; J trimming: 6 bases; junction bases outside the gene matches: 2. CDR1 and CDR2 (germline): SGDLS, YYNGEE. CDR3 length equals 14 residues. The CDR3, as DNA: TGTGCCAGCAGCGGACTAGCGGGGGAGGATACGCAGTATTTT. Amino acid sequence: CASSGLAGEDTQYF. Supplemented by reference TRBV9 and TRBJ2-3, the full variable domain reads DSGVTQTPKHLITATGQRVTLRCSPRSGDLSVYWYQQSLDQGLQFLIQYYNGEERAKGNILERFSAQQFPDLHSELNLSSLELGDSALYFCASSGLAGEDTQYFGPGTRLTVL.

The rearrangement joins TRBV7-2 to TRBJ2-3, with 9 bases lining up with TRBD1. This CDR3 is 14 amino acids long. V was pared by 6 bases and J by 3 bases, with 4 bases of the junction left unmatched. CDR1 and CDR2 from the germline V gene are SGHTA and FQGNSA. CDR3 DNA sequence: TGTGCCAGCAGAACAGGGGGCTTGACAGATACGCAGTATTTT. It translates to CASRTGGLTDTQYF.

The chain links TRBV4-2 to TRBJ1-3, with 7 bases aligning to TRBD1. The CDR3 has 17 amino acids. The J segment lost 2 bases and the V segment lost 0 bases, leaving 7 bases of the junction unmatched. Germline V gene sequence: CDR1 LGHNA, CDR2 YNFKEQ. The CDR3 DNA sequence: TGTGCCAGCAGCCAAGATGACAGGGAAGGTGCTGGAAACACCATATATTTT. Protein sequence: CASSQDDREGAGNTIYF.

V is TRBV3-1 (or the pseudogene TRBV3-2) and J is TRBJ2-2; no firm D call. The germline V gene has CDR1 LGHDT and CDR2 YNNKEL (reference sequence). The germline V and J ends were trimmed by 4 bases and 7 bases, with 4 bases remaining between them. The CDR3 spans 11 residues. CDR3 protein: CASSRIGELFF. In DNA form, the CDR3 reads TGTGCCAGCAGCCGTATCGGGGAGCTGTTTTTT.

The chain recombines TRBV5-1 with TRBJ2-5, with TRBD2 identical over 8 bases. The germline CDR1 and CDR2 sequences are SGHRS and YFSETQ. This CDR3 is 17 amino acids long. Trimming took 4 bases from V and 4 from J; bases not matched to a gene: 15. The DNA for the CDR3 is TGCGCCAGCAGCCCCCGCGGGGGGCCGTACGTGGGAGAGACCCAGTACTTC. The encoded protein is CASSPRGGPYVGETQYF.

The chain links TRBV4-3 to TRBJ2-5, with 10 bases that match TRBD2. V shed 3 bases, J shed 5 bases, and the junction held 9 bases outside the gene matches. The CDR3 is made up of 16 amino acids. The germline gives CDR1 LGHNA, CDR2 YSLEER. The DNA for the CDR3 is TGCGCCAGCAGCCAGGGTAGCGGGGGGTTCGGGGAGACCCAGTACTTC. This sequence encodes CASSQGSGGFGETQYF.